The 20 T cell receptor beta chains in this list originate from one sample, sequenced in a study of blood T cell repertoires in COVID-19. This table comes from immunoSEQ multiplex PCR, and its TCRdb copy is limited to in-frame clones, with some not included. The table lists 120,000 to 150,000 clones, 84% of them singletons. Material: PBMCs or T cells enriched from blood (not recorded which). Receptors were obtained from a woman in her forties or fifties who had been exposed to COVID-19.

The chain uses TRBV7-9 and TRBJ1-2, with D maybe TRBD1 (5 bases). V lost 5 bases to trimming and J lost 14 bases, with 18 bases between them. The CDR3 has 12 amino acids. CDR1 and CDR2 (germline): SEHNR, FQNEAQ (reference sequence). Here the CDR3 DNA reads TGTGCCAGCAGCCCCCAAAATAATAGACAGACCTTC. This translates into CASSPQNNRQTF.

In this sample, this clone turned up a few times. The chain uses TRBV5-4 and TRBJ2-7, with unresolved D. CDR3 length: 13 residues. Trimming removed 2 bases at V and 3 bases at J, with 9 bases between. The germline V gene encodes CDR1 SGHNT and CDR2 YYREEE (reference sequence). This CDR3 reads CASSFGSGYEQYF. For the CDR3, the DNA is TGTGCCAGCAGCTTCGGTTCCGGCTACGAGCAGTACTTC.

This chain connects TRBV4-1 to TRBJ2-1, with D perhaps matching TRBD2 (5 bases). The V and J ends lost 1 base and 0 bases respectively, with 22 bases between them. CDR3 size: 20 residues. Per the germline V gene, CDR1 is MGHRA and CDR2 is YSYEKL. The DNA of the CDR3 is TGCGCCAGCAGCCAAGTCCCTGGACTCCGGGTAGTTAGCTCCTACAATGAGCAGTTCTTC. Translation gives CASSQVPGLRVVSSYNEQFF.

The chain has TRBV18 and TRBJ2-5; D is possibly TRBD1 (5 bases). The V gene lost 3 bases and the J gene lost 2 bases, with 16 bases spanning the gap. CDR1 KGHSH and CDR2 LQKENI come from the germline V gene. This CDR3 is built from 16 residues. Written as DNA, the CDR3 is TGTGCCAGCTCACCCCCGGCAGGGAAGGGGCAAGAGACCCAGTACTTC. Amino acid sequence: CASSPPAGKGQETQYF.

Concerning this clone itself: The germline gene is not matched at one end of the junction; a read error may be the cause. The chain uses TRBV5-4 and TRBJ2-3; 10 nucleotides line up with TRBD2. There are 15 residues in the CDR3. Germline V gene lookup returns CDR1 SGHNT and CDR2 YYREEE (reference sequence). The CDR3 here is CATGLAVTSTDTQYF. CDR3 in DNA: TGCGCTACTGGACTAGCGGTGACTAGCACAGATACGCAGTATTTT.

This rearrangement joins TRBV27 to TRBJ1-2; maybe TRBD1 (6 bases). Trimming pared 3 bases from V and 7 bases from J, leaving 18 bases between. The germline CDR1 and CDR2 sequences are MNHEY and SMNVEV (reference sequence). CDR3 length: 15 residues. This CDR3 is CASSFAQGRRVGYTF. The CDR3 DNA sequence: TGTGCCAGCAGTTTTGCACAGGGTCGTCGAGTTGGCTACACCTTC.

J is TRBJ1-2 and V is TRBV27, with D possibly TRBD1 on 5 matching bases. Germline-derived CDR1 and CDR2 are MNHEY and SMNVEV (reference sequence). Between the trimmed V and J ends, which lost 6 bases and 1 base, there was a span of 9 bases. The CDR3 sequence is 13 residues long. The CDR3 here is CASSKTVNYGYTF. In DNA, the CDR3 is TGTGCCAGCAGCAAGACAGTTAACTATGGCTACACCTTC.

This chain connects TRBV9 to TRBJ2-7; TRBD2 might be the D (6 bases). The CDR3 sequence is 15 residues long. Per germline, CDR1 SGDLS and CDR2 YYNGEE. Trimming cost V 0 bases and J 4 bases, with 14 bases left between them. The CDR3 protein is CASSVGQGGAYEQYF. DNA of the CDR3: TGTGCCAGCAGCGTAGGCCAGGGCGGGGCTTACGAGCAGTACTTC.

This clone was counted only a few times. The V and J genes are TRBV3-1 (or the pseudogene TRBV3-2) and TRBJ2-5, with D unresolved. In germline, CDR1 is LGHDT, CDR2 YNNKEL (reference sequence). This CDR3 spans 15 amino acids. The V gene lost 2 bases and the J gene lost 2 bases, with 12 bases spanning the gap. The CDR3 region is CASSQFLRLQETQYF. The DNA for the CDR3 is TGTGCCAGCAGCCAATTTTTGCGGTTACAAGAGACCCAGTACTTC.

J is TRBJ1-1 and V is TRBV6-2 or TRBV6-3; tentative D call: TRBD1 (5 bases). Germline V CDR1 and CDR2: MNHEY, SVGEGT. The CDR3 length is 15 residues. The V gene lost 1 base and the J gene lost 5 bases, with 14 bases spanning the gap. The CDR3 is CASSYFGRGWTEAFF. CDR3 nucleotide sequence: TGTGCCAGCAGTTACTTTGGGAGGGGTTGGACTGAAGCTTTCTTT.

The chain has TRBV9 and TRBJ1-1; no clear D gene. This CDR3 has 13 amino acids. CDR1 is SGDLS and CDR2 is YYNGEE in the germline V gene. Trimming took 0 bases from V and 3 from J, leaving 6 bases between them. CDR3 sequence: CASSVGVYTEAFF. The CDR3 coding sequence is TGTGCCAGCAGCGTAGGAGTATACACTGAAGCTTTCTTT.

The CDR3 nucleotides read TGTGCCAGCAGTCGAAGGACAGGGCGATACAATGAGCAGTTCTTC. Protein: CASSRRTGRYNEQFF. This rearrangement joins TRBV27 to TRBJ2-1; TRBD1 matches at 8 bases. CDR1 MNHEY and CDR2 SMNVEV come from the germline V gene (reference sequence). The CDR3 extends over 15 amino acids. J gave up 4 bases and V 5 bases, and 7 bases lay outside the gene matches.

The chain links TRBV9 to TRBJ2-3; D is undetermined. CDR1 is SGDLS, CDR2 YYNGEE, per germline. The CDR3 is made up of 14 amino acids. Trimming left V 0 bases short and J 7 bases short, with 12 bases between. CDR3 in DNA: TGTGCCAGCAGCGTAGAACAGACAACATATACGCAGTATTTT. Its protein is CASSVEQTTYTQYF. The entire variable domain, with the rest obtained from reference TRBV9 and TRBJ2-3, is as follows: DSGVTQTPKHLITATGQRVTLRCSPRSGDLSVYWYQQSLDQGLQFLIQYYNGEERAKGNILERFSAQQFPDLHSELNLSSLELGDSALYFCASSVEQTTYTQYFGPGTRLTVL.

The chain joins TRBV6-1 to TRBJ2-7, with D possibly TRBD2 on 6 matching bases. Looked up from germline, CDR1 is MNHNS and CDR2 is SASEGT. This CDR3 has 15 amino acids. Between the trimmed V and J ends, which lost 3 bases and 0 bases, there was a span of 12 bases. CDR3 nucleotides: TGTGCCAGCAGTGACCACAGGAGGGGCTCCTACGAGCAGTACTTC. Translating it yields CASSDHRRGSYEQYF.

V gene TRBV9 combines with J gene TRBJ2-7, with 7 positions matching TRBD1. Germline assignment: CDR1 SGDLS and CDR2 YYNGEE. V was clipped by 3 bases and J by 2 bases; unmatched bases: 5. The CDR3 length is 14 residues. In DNA, the CDR3 is TGTGCCAGCAGCGGACCGGGACAGCCCTACGAGCAGTACTTC. Translated: CASSGPGQPYEQYF.

V gene TRBV18 combines with J gene TRBJ1-1; weak D call: TRBD1 (5 bases). There are 15 residues in the CDR3. The V gene's germline CDR1 is KGHSH and CDR2 LQKENI. V gave up 3 bases and J gave up 9 bases, with 20 bases separating them. The CDR3 coding sequence is TGTGCCAGCTCACCCCTGGGGGGTCAGGGTACGCAAGCTTTCTTT. Its translation is CASSPLGGQGTQAFF.

This rearrangement joins TRBV6-2 or TRBV6-3 to TRBJ2-1, with a possible D match to TRBD2 (6 bases). With 2 bases removed from V and 4 bases from J, the gap between germline ends came to 9 bases. This CDR3 spans 14 amino acids. Germline assignment: CDR1 MNHEY and CDR2 SVGEGT. DNA of the CDR3: TGTGCCAGCAGTTACGCGGGACTTTACAATGAGCAGTTCTTC. Protein sequence: CASSYAGLYNEQFF.

This chain uses TRBV15 with TRBJ2-7, with TRBD2 identical over 7 bases. The CDR3 contains 15 residues. Germline V gene lookup returns CDR1 LNHNV and CDR2 YYDKDF (reference sequence). J gave up 3 bases and V 1 base, and 6 bases lay outside the gene matches. The CDR3 DNA sequence: TGTGCCACCAGCAGAGTCCCGGGAGGAGTCTACGAGCAGTACTTC. Its protein is CATSRVPGGVYEQYF. The full variable domain, in which reference TRBV15 and TRBJ2-7 provide the parts outside the CDR3, is DAMVIQNPRYQVTQFGKPVTLSCSQTLNHNVMYWYQQKSSQAPKLLFHYYDKDFNNEADTPDNFQSRRPNTSFCFLDIRSPGLGDTAMYLCATSRVPGGVYEQYFGPGTRLTVT.

A few counts support this clone. The V gene is TRBV2, the J gene TRBJ2-1; 8 bases line up with TRBD2. V was clipped by 2 bases and J by 2 bases; unmatched bases: 2. The CDR3 is made up of 15 amino acids. The V gene's germline CDR1 is SNHLY and CDR2 FYNNEI. The CDR3 bases are TGTGCCAGCAGTGAAAAGCGGGGGCCCTACAATGAGCAGTTCTTC. It is translated as CASSEKRGPYNEQFF. Variable domain in full (rest from reference TRBV2 and TRBJ2-1): EPEVTQTPSHQVTQMGQEVILRCVPISNHLYFYWYRQILGQKVEFLVSFYNNEISEKSEIFDDQFSVERPDGSNFTLKIRSTKLEDSAMYFCASSEKRGPYNEQFFGPGTRLTVL.

This chain links TRBV6-4 with TRBJ2-1; D is undetermined. The CDR3 is 13 amino acids. Germline assignment: CDR1 MRHNA and CDR2 SNTAGT. Trimming removed 8 bases from V and 2 bases from J, with 10 bases in between. CDR3 DNA: TGTGCCAGCTCCCCAGGTGCCTACAATGAGCAGTTCTTC. Protein sequence: CASSPGAYNEQFF.